This T cell receptor (beta chain) was captured in a study of cytomegalovirus exposure and HLA in healthy donors. Study findings and constraints: Evidence from a later analysis indicated that most CMV-associated TCR beta chains looked HLA-restricted.

Details on this clone: What it recognizes is unknown.

This CDR3 contains 14 residues. Trimming removed 3 bases from V and 5 bases from J; junction bases left unmatched: 6. The V gene's germline CDR1 is KGHSH and CDR2 LQKENI. Primers included in the PCR were 60 Vbeta and 13 Jbeta primers. Profiled with immunoSEQ multiplex PCR; TCRdb holds only in-frame clones, not every one. The sample lists around 140,000 clones, 75% to 85% occurring once. Sequencing used PBMCs. The receptor was derived from a woman between 50 and 59 years old in good health and CMV-seropositive. The chain has TRBV18 and TRBJ2-7, with 8 bases lining up with TRBD2. The CDR3 is CASSPRAGVNEQYF. As DNA, the CDR3 is TGTGCCAGCTCACCGAGAGCGGGAGTGAACGAGCAGTACTTC.